These 3 T cell receptor beta chains were sequenced from one sample in a study of blood T cell repertoires in COVID-19. Some clones are missing from TCRdb's copy, which holds only in-frame ones; the method was immunoSEQ multiplex PCR. The sample consists of around 170,000 clones, roughly 84% of them appearing once. The specimen sequenced was peripheral blood. These receptor sequences come from a woman aged 55-69 years with acute or convalescent COVID-19.

The chain links TRBV10-1 to TRBJ1-3, with a possible D match to TRBD1 (5 bases). Germline lookup yields CDR1 WNHNN and CDR2 SYGVQD (reference sequence). The CDR3 is 17 residues long. Trimming shortened V by 2 bases and J by 0 bases, and 14 bases separated the two germline ends. The CDR3 loop is CASSEGGLTSSGNTIYF. As DNA, the CDR3 is TGCGCCAGCAGTGAGGGGGGACTCACGAGCTCTGGAAACACCATATATTTT.

The V call is TRBV29-1, the J call TRBJ2-4, with TRBD1 as a possible D gene (5 bases). CDR3 size: 12 residues. V was trimmed by 4 bases and J by 9 bases, leaving 13 bases between them. CDR1 and CDR2 (germline): SQVTM, ANQGSEA. The chain's CDR3 is CSVGQGQGIQYF. The DNA for the CDR3 is TGCAGCGTTGGCCAGGGTCAAGGCATTCAGTACTTC.

This clone was counted a few times. The V gene is TRBV10-3, the J gene TRBJ2-5, with D perhaps matching TRBD2 (6 bases). The V end was cut by 2 bases, the J end by 4 bases, with 17 bases between. The length of the CDR3 is 16 residues. Germline CDR1 is ENHRY and CDR2 is SYGVKD. CDR3 region: CAISETLLAPIETQYF. CDR3 coding DNA: TGTGCCATCAGTGAGACCCTACTAGCCCCCATAGAGACCCAGTACTTC.